This T cell receptor beta chain was captured in a study of blood T cells in healthy people across ages. Findings of the study overall: Shifts in expanded clonotypes may have been confounded by donor CMV status, which was unknown. Long-lived donors exceeded aged donors in naive CD4+ cells and diversity.

V was trimmed by 2 bases and J by 2 bases, leaving 15 bases between them. This CDR3 region has 16 residues. Germline V gene data show CDR1 as SEHNR and CDR2 as FQNEAQ (reference sequence). Using a J-beta primer mix together with a sample-barcoded 5' primer, a second PCR was run for about 6 to 11 cycles. Tagging of each cDNA molecule was performed by a template-switch adaptor with 12 random nucleotides. TCRdb fed the 5' RACE reads into MiXCR, producing one record per CDR3 protein. The profile shows 600,000 or so distinct CDR3 sequences, roughly 43% of them singletons. Isolation yielded PBMCs, at least 7 million per sample, in every case. Comments on this clonotype: What it binds is not known.

Source material: blood. V is TRBV7-9 and J is TRBJ1-1; possible D gene TRBD1, 6 bases. This receptor was obtained from a man older than 75 in good health. CDR3 protein: CASSLWEGGINTEAFF. The CDR3 region has the DNA TGTGCCAGCAGCTTATGGGAAGGGGGTATCAACACTGAAGCTTTCTTT.